This T cell receptor (beta chain) is from a study of blood T cell repertoires in COVID-19. Across the study: PBMCs, B-cell-depleted T cells, or T cells provided the cDNA or gDNA that made up the material.

CDR3 size: 16 residues. Germline values: CDR1 SGHRS, CDR2 YFSETQ. V gave up 6 bases and J gave up 0 bases, with 15 bases separating them. TCRdb's table, derived via immunoSEQ multiplex PCR, lists solely in-frame clones and lacks some. The sample lists 110,000 to 150,000 clones, over 75% occurring once. The V and J genes are TRBV5-1 and TRBJ2-2; D is perhaps TRBD2 (6 bases). The receptor's source is a human donor in a cohort sampled during active COVID-19. The sample was peripheral blood. Here the CDR3 DNA reads TGCGCCAGCAACCCTTGGGGGGACCCGAACACCGGGGAGCTGTTTTTT. This sequence encodes CASNPWGDPNTGELFF.